This TCR beta chain comes out of a study of blood T cell repertoires in COVID-19. Recruitment covered roughly 22 US areas and drew participants whose ages spanned roughly 18 to 100 years. Sequencing used immunoSEQ multiplex PCR; TCRdb keeps in-frame clones, though not all of them. The profile shows around 390,000 clones, around nine tenths of them singletons. Germline CDR1 and CDR2: MDHEN and SYDVKM. The CDR3 is made up of 14 amino acids. Germline trimming cut 4 bases from V and 7 bases from J; bases unmatched to any gene: 7. The rearrangement uses TRBV28 and TRBJ2-1; 7 nucleotides match TRBD2. Input material: PBMCs or T cells enriched from blood (not recorded which). This TCR derives from a woman in her forties or fifties who had recovered from COVID-19. The CDR3 DNA is TGTGCCAGCAGTTCCGGGGGGTCCCAGAATGAGCAGTTCTTC. Its protein is CASSSGGSQNEQFF.